A single sample gave rise to the 16 T cell receptor beta chains below, sequenced in a study of CD8 T cells in ankylosing spondylitis. MiXCR was run by TCRdb on the 5' RACE reads, yielding one entry per CDR3 protein. The sample has approximately 300,000 distinct CDR3 sequences, around 20% seen once; the top ten hold 3.5%. The specimen was blood, either unsorted or a sorted T cell fraction (not recorded which). These receptors came from a female donor with ankylosing spondylitis or in good health (not recorded which).

The chain employs TRBV7-2 and TRBJ2-7, with 8 nucleotides matching TRBD2. CDR3 length: 15 amino acids. Per the germline V gene, CDR1 is SGHTA and CDR2 is FQGNSA. V dropped 5 bases and J dropped 2; count of bases not matched to a gene: 8. The CDR3 sequence: CASSGRSGDTYEQYF. Here the CDR3 DNA reads TGTGCCAGCAGCGGACGTAGCGGGGATACCTACGAGCAGTACTTC. Full variable domain (rest looked up from reference TRBV7-2 and TRBJ2-7): GAGVSQSPSNKVTEKGKDVELRCDPISGHTALYWYRQSLGQGLEFLIYFQGNSAPDKSGLPSDRFSAERTGGSVSTLTIQRTQQEDSAVYLCASSGRSGDTYEQYFGPGTRLTVT.

In its sample, this clonotype was seen a few times. The chain links TRBV11-2 to TRBJ2-4, with a weak D call TRBD1 (6 bases). The CDR3 spans 13 residues. Trimming pared 1 base from V and 8 bases from J, leaving 9 bases between. Germline V gene sequence: CDR1 SGHAT, CDR2 FQNNGV. The CDR3 spells CASSLAGADIQYF. The CDR3 DNA is TGTGCCAGCAGCTTAGCAGGGGCGGACATTCAGTACTTC.

This clonotype was found many times. The J gene is TRBJ2-7, the V gene TRBV20-1; 7 bases match TRBD1. The germline gives CDR1 DFQATT, CDR2 SNEGSKA (reference sequence). V lost 4 bases, J lost 4 bases, and 7 bases stayed unmatched. The CDR3 covers 13 residues. CDR3: CSAILGTDYEQYF. The CDR3 DNA follows: TGCAGTGCTATACTCGGGACAGATTACGAGCAGTACTTC.

This clonotype has just a few counts. The chain is built from TRBV20-1 and TRBJ2-3, with no clear D. From germline, CDR1 is DFQATT and CDR2 SNEGSKA (reference sequence). CDR3 length: 13 amino acids. With 3 bases removed from V and 2 bases from J, the gap between germline ends came to 9 bases. The CDR3 DNA reads TGCAGTGCTAGGCAGGCTCCCACAGATACGCAGTATTTT. Its protein product is CSARQAPTDTQYF.

In this sample, this clonotype turned up a few times. This chain connects TRBV29-1 to TRBJ2-4, with 9 positions matching TRBD1. The CDR3 has 15 residues. CDR1 is SQVTM, CDR2 ANQGSEA, per germline. The junction had 6 bases not matched to a gene; V was cut back by 6 bases and J by 0 bases. DNA of the CDR3: TGCAGCGTCCGGGACAGGGTTGTAGCCAAAAACATTCAGTACTTC. This codes for CSVRDRVVAKNIQYF. The full variable domain, completed using reference TRBV29-1 and TRBJ2-4, is SAVISQKPSRDICQRGTSLTIQCQVDSQVTMMFWYRQQPGQSLTLIATANQGSEATYESGFVIDKFPISRPNLTFSTLTVSNMSPEDSSIYLCSVRDRVVAKNIQYFGAGTRLSVL.

This clonotype was counted a few times. The chain carries TRBV10-3 and TRBJ1-5; 9 bases agree with TRBD1. V gave up 2 bases and J gave up 1 base; unmatched junction bases: 6. This CDR3 contains 17 residues. The V gene's germline CDR1 is ENHRY and CDR2 SYGVKD. This chain's CDR3 is CAISEGIGTGSNQPQHF. The CDR3 nucleotides are TGTGCCATCAGTGAGGGTATCGGGACAGGGAGCAATCAGCCCCAGCATTTT.

This sequence joins TRBV12-3 or TRBV12-4 and TRBJ2-1; 9 positions agree with TRBD2. Unmatched junction bases numbered 10, after V lost 3 bases and J lost 4 bases. The CDR3 loop spans 17 amino acids. Here the CDR3 reads CASSFGVVLAGYNEQFF. The CDR3 nucleotides are TGTGCCAGCAGTTTCGGCGTAGTACTAGCGGGTTACAATGAGCAGTTCTTC.

The sample holds a few counts of this clonotype. V and J are TRBV11-2 and TRBJ2-1, with 9 bases matching TRBD2. This CDR3 spans 16 amino acids. CDR1 is SGHAT, CDR2 FQNNGV, per germline. After removal of 2 bases from V and 9 bases from J, the junction contained 11 bases not matched to a gene. DNA for the CDR3: TGTGCCAGCAGCTTAATTATACGGGCTAGCGGGATTGAGCAGTTCTTC. Protein: CASSLIIRASGIEQFF.

The table lists this clonotype with a few counts. The CDR3 loop is CASRPLGRQNTGELFF. CDR3 DNA: TGTGCCAGCAGACCGCTAGGCCGACAGAACACCGGGGAGCTGTTTTTT. The V gene is TRBV11-2, the J gene TRBJ2-2; D not certain. The V and J ends lost 6 bases and 1 base respectively, with 15 bases between them. The V gene's germline CDR1 is SGHAT and CDR2 FQNNGV. This CDR3 is 16 amino acids long.

V gene TRBV11-1 combines with J gene TRBJ2-4; D gene uncertain. Trimming shortened V by 1 base and J by 0 bases, and 16 bases separated the two germline ends. The CDR3 extends over 18 amino acids. Germline CDR1 SGHAT, CDR2 FQDESV (reference sequence). CDR3 coding DNA: TGTGCCAGCAGCTTAGGGATTCCCTTCTTACCAGCCAAAAACATTCAGTACTTC. Translated, it gives CASSLGIPFLPAKNIQYF.

This clonotype has just a few counts. At one end, the junction sequence differs from germline, possibly due to a read error. The V and J genes are TRBV12-3 or TRBV12-4 and TRBJ2-2, with D maybe TRBD2 (7 bases). This CDR3 region has 19 residues. The CDR3: CTSSFALTGGVGNTGELFF. Here the CDR3 DNA reads TGTACCAGCAGTTTTGCCCTGACGGGGGGCGTTGGGAACACCGGGGAGCTGTTTTTT.

CDR3 region: CSASGRTEQFF. The CDR3 DNA is TGCAGTGCTTCGGGGCGTACTGAGCAGTTCTTC. The chain couples TRBV20-1 to TRBJ2-1; the D gene could be TRBD1 or TRBD2 (5 bases each). CDR1 is DFQATT, CDR2 SNEGSKA, per germline (reference sequence). Trimming removed 5 bases from V and 9 bases from J, with 11 bases in between. The CDR3 spans 11 residues.

This clonotype was picked up many times. The chain employs TRBV4-3 and TRBJ2-3; no clear D. The CDR3 runs 14 residues. The germline V gene has CDR1 LGHNA and CDR2 YSLEER. Trimming shortened V by 4 bases and J by 2 bases, and 10 bases separated the two germline ends. The DNA of the CDR3 is TGCGCCAGCAGCCGAGGACGGTCCACAGATACGCAGTATTTT. This encodes CASSRGRSTDTQYF.

The chain employs TRBV7-3 and TRBJ2-3, with TRBD1 matching 9 bases. CDR1 SGHTA and CDR2 FQGTGA come from the germline V gene. With 5 bases clipped from V and 4 bases from J, the junction kept 7 bases outside the gene matches. The CDR3 loop spans 15 amino acids. CDR3 in DNA: TGTGCCAGCAGCCCCGACAGGGGGGGTCCAGATACGCAGTATTTT. Amino acids: CASSPDRGGPDTQYF. Using reference TRBV7-3 and TRBJ2-3 for the parts outside the CDR3, the full variable domain is GAGVSQTPSNKVTEKGKYVELRCDPISGHTALYWYRQSLGQGPEFLIYFQGTGAADDSGLPNDRFFAVRPEGSVSTLKIQRTERGDSAVYLCASSPDRGGPDTQYFGPGTRLTVL.

This clonotype was found a few times. The chain recombines TRBV29-1 with TRBJ1-3; D perhaps matches TRBD1 (5 bases). CDR1 is SQVTM and CDR2 is ANQGSEA in the germline V gene. V was shortened by 6 bases and J by 3 bases, with 12 bases between the two germline ends. CDR3 size: 13 residues. CDR3 region: CSVWGIDGNTIYF. In nucleotides, the CDR3 is TGCAGCGTATGGGGGATCGATGGAAACACCATATATTTT.

Ten or more counts support this clonotype. The genes are TRBV20-1 and TRBJ2-3; 10 bases are a match to TRBD2. V gave up 2 bases and J gave up 10 bases; unmatched junction bases: 9. The CDR3 contains 14 residues. Germline V gene sequence: CDR1 DFQATT, CDR2 SNEGSKA (reference sequence). The CDR3: CSARRLAGAGSQYF. The CDR3 DNA follows: TGCAGTGCTAGACGGCTAGCGGGAGCAGGGTCGCAGTATTTT.